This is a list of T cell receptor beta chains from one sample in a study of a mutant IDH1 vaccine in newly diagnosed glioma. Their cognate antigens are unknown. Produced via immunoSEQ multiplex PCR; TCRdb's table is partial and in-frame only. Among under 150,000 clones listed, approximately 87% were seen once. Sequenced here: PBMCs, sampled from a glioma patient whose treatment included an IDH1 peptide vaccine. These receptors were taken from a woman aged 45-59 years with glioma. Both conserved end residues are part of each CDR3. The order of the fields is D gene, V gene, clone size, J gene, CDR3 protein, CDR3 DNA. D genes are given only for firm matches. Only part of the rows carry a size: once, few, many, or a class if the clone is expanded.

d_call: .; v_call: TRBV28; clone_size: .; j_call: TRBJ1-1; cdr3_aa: CASRERTTEAFF; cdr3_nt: TGTGCCAGCAGGGAGAGGACCACTGAAGCTTTCTTT
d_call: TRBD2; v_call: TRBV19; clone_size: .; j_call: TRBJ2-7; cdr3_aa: CARETSGRPPNSYEQYF; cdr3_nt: TGTGCCAGGGAAACTAGCGGGAGGCCCCCAAACTCCTACGAGCAGTACTTC
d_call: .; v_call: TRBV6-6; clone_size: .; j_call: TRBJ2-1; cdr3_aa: CASSADWKEQFF; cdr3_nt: TGTGCCAGCAGTGCAGACTGGAAGGAGCAGTTCTTC
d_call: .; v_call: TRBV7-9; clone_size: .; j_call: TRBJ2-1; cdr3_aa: CASSSKTATYNEQFF; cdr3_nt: TGTGCCAGCAGCTCAAAAACTGCTACCTACAATGAGCAGTTCTTC
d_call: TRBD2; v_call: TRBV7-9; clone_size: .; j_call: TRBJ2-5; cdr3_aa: CASSFGGSIEETQYF; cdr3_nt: TGTGCCAGCAGCTTCGGCGGGAGCATCGAAGAGACCCAGTACTTC
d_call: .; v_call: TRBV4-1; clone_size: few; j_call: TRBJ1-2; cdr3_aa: CASSQDRTQQRAYGYTF; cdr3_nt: TGCGCCAGCAGCCAAGATCGGACACAGCAAAGGGCCTATGGCTACACCTTC
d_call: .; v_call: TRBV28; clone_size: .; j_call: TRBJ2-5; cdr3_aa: CASSPLGRALVLASETQYF; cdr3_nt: TGTGCCAGCAGCCCCCTAGGTAGAGCTTTAGTCTTGGCAAGCGAGACCCAGTACTTC
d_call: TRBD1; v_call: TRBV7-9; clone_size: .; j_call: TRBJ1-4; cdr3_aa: CASSPGQGVYEKLFF; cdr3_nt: TGTGCCAGCAGCCCCGGACAGGGGGTTTATGAAAAACTGTTTTTT
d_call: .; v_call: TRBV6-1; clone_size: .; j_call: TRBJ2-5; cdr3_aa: CASNFRGETQYF; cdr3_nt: TGTGCCAGCAATTTCCGAGGGGAGACCCAGTACTTC
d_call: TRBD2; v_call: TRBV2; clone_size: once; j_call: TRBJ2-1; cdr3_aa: CASSEGLAYEQFF; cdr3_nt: TGTGCCAGCAGTGAAGGACTAGCGTATGAGCAGTTCTTC
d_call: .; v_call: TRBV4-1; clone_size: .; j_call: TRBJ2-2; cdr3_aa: CASSHIIRRRRAGELFF; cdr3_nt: TGCGCCAGCAGCCATATAATCCGGAGAAGGAGGGCCGGGGAGCTGTTTTTT
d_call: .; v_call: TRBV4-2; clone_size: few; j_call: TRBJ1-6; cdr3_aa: CASSQETLWALHF; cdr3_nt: TGTGCCAGCAGCCAAGAGACACTTTGGGCCCTCCACTTT
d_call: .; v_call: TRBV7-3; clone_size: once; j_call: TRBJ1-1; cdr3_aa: CASSLQGGTEAFF; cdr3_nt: TGTGCCAGCAGCTTACAGGGCGGCACTGAAGCTTTCTTT
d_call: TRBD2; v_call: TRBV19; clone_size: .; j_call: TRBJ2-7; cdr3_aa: CASRPLAGGSEQYF; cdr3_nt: TGTGCCAGTAGGCCCCTGGCGGGGGGAAGCGAGCAGTACTTC
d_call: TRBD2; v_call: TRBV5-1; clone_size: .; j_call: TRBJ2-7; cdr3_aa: CASRPGLAGTYERYF; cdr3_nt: TGCGCCAGCAGACCGGGACTAGCGGGGACCTACGAGCGGTACTTC
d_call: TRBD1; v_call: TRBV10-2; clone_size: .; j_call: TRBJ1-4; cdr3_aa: CASSGQGGSEKLFF; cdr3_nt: TGCGCCAGCAGCGGACAGGGAGGGAGTGAAAAACTGTTTTTT
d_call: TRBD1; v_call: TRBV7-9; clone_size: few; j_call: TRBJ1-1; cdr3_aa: CASKGANTEAFF; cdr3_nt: TGTGCCAGCAAGGGGGCCAACACTGAAGCTTTCTTT
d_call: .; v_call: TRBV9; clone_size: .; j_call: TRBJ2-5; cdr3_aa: CASSVATGQKQETQYF; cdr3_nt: TGTGCCAGCAGCGTAGCGACAGGACAGAAGCAAGAGACCCAGTACTTC
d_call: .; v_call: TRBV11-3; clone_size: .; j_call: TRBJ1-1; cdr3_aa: CASSLGDYTEAFF; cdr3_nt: TGTGCCAGCAGCTTAGGCGACTACACTGAAGCTTTCTTT
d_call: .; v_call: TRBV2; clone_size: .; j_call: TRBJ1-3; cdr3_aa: CASSEGTVGNTIYF; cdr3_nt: TGTGCCAGCAGTGAAGGGACAGTTGGAAACACCATATATTTT
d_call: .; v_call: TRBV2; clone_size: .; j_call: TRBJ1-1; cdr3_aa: CASRDRGTEAFF; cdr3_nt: TGTGCCAGCAGGGACCGGGGCACTGAAGCTTTCTTT
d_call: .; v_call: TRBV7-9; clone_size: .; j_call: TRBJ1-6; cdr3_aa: CASSSGGGRPHF; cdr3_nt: TGTGCCAGCAGCTCGGGGGGCGGGAGGCCCCACTTT
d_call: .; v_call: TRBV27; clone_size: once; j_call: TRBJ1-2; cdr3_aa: CASREKTGNYGYTF; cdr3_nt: TGTGCCAGCAGGGAGAAAACAGGCAACTATGGCTACACCTTC
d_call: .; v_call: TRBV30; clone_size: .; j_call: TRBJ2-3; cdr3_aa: CAWSVGVPDTQYF; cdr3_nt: TGTGCCTGGAGTGTTGGGGTCCCAGATACGCAGTATTTT
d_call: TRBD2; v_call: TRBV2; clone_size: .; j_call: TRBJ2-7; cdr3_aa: CASSGPPLLAGVHEQYF; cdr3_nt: TGTGCCAGCAGCGGTCCTCCGTTACTAGCGGGAGTCCACGAGCAGTACTTC
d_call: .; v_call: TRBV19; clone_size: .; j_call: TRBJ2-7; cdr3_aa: CASSETPTASSYEQYF; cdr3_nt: TGTGCCAGTAGTGAGACTCCGACGGCATCTTCCTACGAGCAGTACTTC
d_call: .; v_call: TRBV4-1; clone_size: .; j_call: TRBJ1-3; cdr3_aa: CASSLGGGAGNTIYF; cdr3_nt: TGCGCCAGCAGCCTAGGCGGGGGGGCTGGAAACACCATATATTTT
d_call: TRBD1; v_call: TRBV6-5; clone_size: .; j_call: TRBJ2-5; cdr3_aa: CASSPGTVQETQYF; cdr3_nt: TGTGCCAGCAGCCCCGGGACAGTCCAAGAGACCCAGTACTTC
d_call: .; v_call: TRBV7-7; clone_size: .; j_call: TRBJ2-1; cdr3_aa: CASSLSTTGNEQFF; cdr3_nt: TGTGCTAGCAGCCTTAGTACTACTGGGAATGAGCAGTTCTTC
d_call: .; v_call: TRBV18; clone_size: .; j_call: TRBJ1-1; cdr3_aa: CASSPPNSQGEAFF; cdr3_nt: TGTGCCAGCTCACCACCGAATAGCCAGGGTGAAGCTTTCTTT